This T cell receptor beta chain was recorded in a study of blood T cell repertoires in COVID-19. Study overall: From T cells, B-cell-depleted T cells, or PBMCs came the material, which was cDNA or gDNA.

Under the authors' procedure: Amplification of reference gene primers provided the estimated nucleated cell counts. Data came from immunoSEQ multiplex PCR; TCRdb stores just in-frame clones and leaves some out. V and J calls plus clone size are reproduced from that table; the DNA served to infer D and trimming. The repertoire consists of around 160,000 clones, with around 80% occurring once and the leading ten covering approximately 14%. The V and J ends lost 4 bases and 1 base respectively, with 14 bases between them. This CDR3 is 15 amino acids long. Germline V gene data show CDR1 as SGHTA and CDR2 as FQGNSA. This clone was counted between two and nine times.

This TCR was recovered from a human donor with acute or convalescent COVID-19. The donor label of this sample is uncertain. The sample comprised peripheral blood. V is TRBV7-2 and J is TRBJ2-7; D remains unclear. The CDR3 loop reads CASSSLWFRSYEQYF. The DNA for the CDR3 is TGTGCCAGCAGCTCCCTTTGGTTCAGGTCCTACGAGCAGTACTTC.